The T cell receptor (beta chain) described here comes from a study of technical replicates of blood from a handful of donors. Between the trimmed V and J ends, which lost 0 bases and 12 bases, there was a span of 17 bases. Per germline, CDR1 MNHNY and CDR2 SVGAGI (reference sequence). This CDR3 has 14 amino acids. Produced via immunoSEQ multiplex PCR; TCRdb's table is partial and in-frame only. The table has about 76,000 clones, more than 85% seen once. The sample consisted of T cells isolated from PBMCs. The chain combines TRBV6-6 with TRBJ1-1; perhaps TRBD1 as D (6 bases). The receptor was isolated from a human donor in good health. The DNA for the CDR3 is TGTGCCAGCAGTTACTCCCCCTTACAGGGTTCCTCTTTCTTT. Translation gives CASSYSPLQGSSFF.